This TCR beta chain was obtained from a study of blood T cell repertoires in COVID-19. Study at large: Samples representing acute and convalescent COVID-19 were sourced from the United States, Italy and Spain.

The germline CDR1 and CDR2 sequences are LNHDA and SQIVND (reference sequence). The J segment lost 2 bases and the V segment lost 8 bases, leaving 10 bases of the junction unmatched. CDR3 size: 17 residues. How the authors handled the data: Cell counts per sample came from amplifying reference gene primers. Profiling relied on immunoSEQ multiplex PCR, and the TCRdb table lists in-frame clones only, not all of them. V and J calls and clone size follow that table, whereas D and trimming were derived from the DNA. In the table there are about 240,000 clones, around 83% of which are singletons. This sequence joins TRBV19 and TRBJ1-3; TRBD1 aligns across 12 bases. Sample: peripheral blood. The TCR was taken from a woman under 30 with acute or convalescent COVID-19. The CDR3 region has the DNA TGTGCCAGTTTTAACTTGGGACAGGGGGCGGCTGGAAACACCATATATTTT. Translating gives CASFNLGQGAAGNTIYF.